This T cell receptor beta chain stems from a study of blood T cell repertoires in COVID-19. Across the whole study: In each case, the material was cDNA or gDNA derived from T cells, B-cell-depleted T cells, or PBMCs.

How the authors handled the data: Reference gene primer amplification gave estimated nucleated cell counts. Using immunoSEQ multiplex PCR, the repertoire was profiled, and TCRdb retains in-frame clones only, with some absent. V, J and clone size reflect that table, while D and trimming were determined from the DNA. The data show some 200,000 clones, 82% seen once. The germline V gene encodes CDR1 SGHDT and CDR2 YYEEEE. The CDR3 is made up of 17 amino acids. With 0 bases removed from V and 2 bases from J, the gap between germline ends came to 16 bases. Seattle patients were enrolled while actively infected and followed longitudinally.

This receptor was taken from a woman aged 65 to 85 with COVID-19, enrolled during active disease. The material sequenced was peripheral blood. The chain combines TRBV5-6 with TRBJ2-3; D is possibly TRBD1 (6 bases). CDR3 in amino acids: CASSLVWTEKATDTQYF. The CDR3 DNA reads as TGTGCCAGCAGCTTGGTCTGGACAGAGAAAGCCACAGATACGCAGTATTTT.